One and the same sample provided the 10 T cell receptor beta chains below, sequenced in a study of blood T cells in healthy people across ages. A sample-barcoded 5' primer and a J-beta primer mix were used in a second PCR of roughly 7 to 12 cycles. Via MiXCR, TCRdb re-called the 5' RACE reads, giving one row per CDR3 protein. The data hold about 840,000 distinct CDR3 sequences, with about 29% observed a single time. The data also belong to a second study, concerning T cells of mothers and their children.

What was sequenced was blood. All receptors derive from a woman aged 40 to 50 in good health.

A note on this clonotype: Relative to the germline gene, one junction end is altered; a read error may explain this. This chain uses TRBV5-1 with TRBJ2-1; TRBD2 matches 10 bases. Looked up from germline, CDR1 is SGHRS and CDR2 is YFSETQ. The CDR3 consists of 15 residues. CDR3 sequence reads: CATSVGLAVNNEQFF. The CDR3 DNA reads TGCGCCACCAGCGTAGGACTAGCGGTAAACAATGAGCAGTTCTTC.

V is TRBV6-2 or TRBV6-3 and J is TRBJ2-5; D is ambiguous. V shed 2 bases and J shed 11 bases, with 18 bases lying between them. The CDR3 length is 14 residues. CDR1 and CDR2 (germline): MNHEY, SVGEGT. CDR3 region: CASSYIPVSNEQYF. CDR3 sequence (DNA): TGTGCCAGCAGTTACATCCCAGTCAGCAATGAGCAGTACTTC.

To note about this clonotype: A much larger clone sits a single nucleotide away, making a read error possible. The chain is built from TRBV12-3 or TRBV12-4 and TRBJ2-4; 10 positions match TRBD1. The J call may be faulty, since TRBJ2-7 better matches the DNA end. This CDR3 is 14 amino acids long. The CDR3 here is CASSWGQGFCEQYF. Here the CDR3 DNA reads TGTGCCAGCAGTTGGGGACAGGGGTTCTGCGAGCAGTACTTC.

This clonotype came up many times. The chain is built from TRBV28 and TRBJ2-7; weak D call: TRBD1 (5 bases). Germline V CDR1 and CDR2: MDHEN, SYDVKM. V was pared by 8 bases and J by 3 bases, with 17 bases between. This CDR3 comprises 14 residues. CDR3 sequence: CASEKDSPRYEQYF. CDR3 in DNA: TGTGCCAGCGAAAAAGACAGTCCCCGCTACGAGCAGTACTTC.

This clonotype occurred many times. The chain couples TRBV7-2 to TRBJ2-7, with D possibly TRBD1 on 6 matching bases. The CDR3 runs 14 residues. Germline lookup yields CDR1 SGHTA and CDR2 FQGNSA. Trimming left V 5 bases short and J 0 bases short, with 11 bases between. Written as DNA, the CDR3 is TGTGCCAGCAGCCTAATGGGACACTCCTACGAGCAGTACTTC. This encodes CASSLMGHSYEQYF.

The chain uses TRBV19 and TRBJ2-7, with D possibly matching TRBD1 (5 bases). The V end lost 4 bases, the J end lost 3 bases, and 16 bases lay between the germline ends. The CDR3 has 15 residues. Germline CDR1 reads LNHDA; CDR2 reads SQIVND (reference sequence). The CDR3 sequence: CASSKNRIGNYEQYF. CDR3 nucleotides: TGTGCCAGTAGTAAAAACAGGATTGGGAACTACGAGCAGTACTTC. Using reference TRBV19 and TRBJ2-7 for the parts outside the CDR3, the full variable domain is DGGITQSPKYLFRKEGQNVTLSCEQNLNHDAMYWYRQDPGQGLRLIYYSQIVNDFQKGDIAEGYSVSREKKESFPLTVTSAQKNPTAFYLCASSKNRIGNYEQYFGPGTRLTVT.

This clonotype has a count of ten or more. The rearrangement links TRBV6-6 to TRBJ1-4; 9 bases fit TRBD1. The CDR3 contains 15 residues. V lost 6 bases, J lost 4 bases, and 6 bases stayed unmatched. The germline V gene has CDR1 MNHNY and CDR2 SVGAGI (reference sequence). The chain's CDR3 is CASRQWTGDNEKLFF. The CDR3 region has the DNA TGTGCCAGCAGACAGTGGACAGGGGATAATGAAAAACTGTTTTTT.

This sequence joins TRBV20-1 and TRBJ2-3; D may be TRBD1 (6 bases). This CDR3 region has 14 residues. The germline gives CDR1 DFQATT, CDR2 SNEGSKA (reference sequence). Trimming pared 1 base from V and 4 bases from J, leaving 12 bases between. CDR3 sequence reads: CSARVQWGPDTQYF. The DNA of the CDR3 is TGCAGTGCTAGAGTTCAGTGGGGGCCAGATACGCAGTATTTT.

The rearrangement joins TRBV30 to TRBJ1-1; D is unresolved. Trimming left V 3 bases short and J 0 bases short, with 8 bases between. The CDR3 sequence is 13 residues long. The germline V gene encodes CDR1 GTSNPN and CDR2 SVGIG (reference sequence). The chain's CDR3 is CAWSLSMNTEAFF. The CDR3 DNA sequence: TGTGCCTGGAGCTTAAGCATGAACACTGAAGCTTTCTTT.

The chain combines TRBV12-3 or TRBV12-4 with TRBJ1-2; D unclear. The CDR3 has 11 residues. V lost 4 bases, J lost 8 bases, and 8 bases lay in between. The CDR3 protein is CASSSRAGYTF. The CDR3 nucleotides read TGTGCCAGCAGTTCCCGGGCCGGCTACACCTTC.